This T cell receptor (beta chain) emerged from a study of regulatory T cells in long-lasting Graves disease. On this clonotype itself: At one of its ends the junction is not consistent with the germline gene, which may arise from a read error.

The CDR3 length is 16 residues. The germline gives CDR1 SGHAT, CDR2 FQDESV (reference sequence). Arm-PCR with iRepertoire HTBI primers amplified the CDR3 regions for these TCR beta libraries. TCRdb reanalysed the multiplex PCR reads using MiXCR and keeps one entry per CDR3 protein. The sample yields 550,000 to 600,000 distinct CDR3 sequences, about 16% seen once. Noted time point: newly diagnosed GD, antithyroid drugs for less than 3 months. PBMC-derived RNA was used for the TCR library. The same data also contributed to another study, on T cells in Graves' hyperthyroidism and ophthalmopathy.

The source material was peripheral blood mononuclear cells (PBMCs), sampled at new diagnosis, from a patient treated with antithyroid drugs. The chain is built from TRBV11-1 and TRBJ2-1; D remains ambiguous. This TCR was sampled from a man between 18 and 29 years old with Graves disease. The CDR3 coding sequence is TGCGCCAGCAGCCCCCCGGAGTCGAGCTCCTACAATGAGCAGTTCTTC. This encodes CASSPPESSSYNEQFF.